The 25 T cell receptor beta chains listed next were all sequenced from one sample in a study of OX40 agonist ivuxolimab in advanced cancers. Libraries were prepared by immunoSEQ multiplex PCR; TCRdb keeps only in-frame clonotypes and omits some of them. Altogether over 45,000 clones are present, around 85% being singletons, with the ten largest covering around 15%. Specimen: CD4+ or CD8+ T cells sorted from blood, collected in a trial of the OX40 agonist ivuxolimab. The receptors here all came from an adult with an advanced solid tumor such as melanoma, head and neck, liver or kidney cancer.

This chain uses TRBV7-9 with TRBJ1-2; 7 nucleotides agree with TRBD1. Germline V gene lookup returns CDR1 SEHNR and CDR2 FQNEAQ (reference sequence). The CDR3 has 14 residues. Unmatched junction bases numbered 9, after V lost 7 bases and J lost 4 bases. The CDR3 sequence: CASTRPGGGYGYTF. CDR3 nucleotides: TGTGCCAGCACCAGACCAGGGGGTGGCTATGGCTACACCTTC.

This chain joins TRBV10-3 and TRBJ1-4, with D hard to call. The CDR3 covers 13 residues. CDR1 ENHRY and CDR2 SYGVKD come from the germline V gene. V was pared by 5 bases and J by 5 bases, with 9 bases between. This CDR3 reads CAISPRPNEKLFF. CDR3 DNA sequence: TGTGCCATCAGTCCCAGGCCCAATGAAAAACTGTTTTTT.

This chain links TRBV5-1 with TRBJ2-7; no clear D. Germline V gene data show CDR1 as SGHRS and CDR2 as YFSETQ. The germline V and J ends were trimmed by 3 bases and 0 bases, with 1 base remaining between them. The CDR3 consists of 11 residues. CDR3 DNA: TGCGCCAGCAGCTCCTCCTACGAGCAGTACTTC. The encoded protein is CASSSSYEQYF.

This clone was seen more than once but under ten times. The chain is built from TRBV28 and TRBJ2-7; tentatively, D is TRBD2 (7 bases). V lost 6 bases and J 6 bases, leaving 18 bases between the germline ends. CDR1 is MDHEN, CDR2 SYDVKM, per germline. The CDR3 spans 14 residues. CDR3 residues: CASRERGGRSEQYF. CDR3 nucleotide sequence: TGTGCCAGCAGGGAGAGGGGGGGCAGGTCCGAGCAGTACTTC.

The chain carries TRBV18 and TRBJ1-5, with no clear D. Germline loops: CDR1 KGHSH, CDR2 LQKENI. Trimming removed 2 bases from V and 0 bases from J, with 11 bases in between. The CDR3 sequence is 16 residues long. The CDR3 spells CASSPVGGYSNQPQHF. CDR3 DNA sequence: TGTGCCAGCTCACCAGTGGGCGGTTATAGCAATCAGCCCCAGCATTTT.

The V and J genes are TRBV6-6 and TRBJ1-6, with 9 positions matching TRBD1. V gave up 6 bases and J gave up 7 bases; unmatched junction bases: 4. The CDR3 has 14 amino acids. CDR1 is MNHNY, CDR2 SVGAGI, per germline (reference sequence). The CDR3 nucleotides are TGTGCCAGCAGAGGGACAGGGCACAATTCACCCCTCCACTTT. Protein product: CASRGTGHNSPLHF.

V gene TRBV6-1 combines with J gene TRBJ2-1; 10 bases line up with TRBD2. The CDR3 consists of 17 residues. Germline V gene sequence: CDR1 MNHNS, CDR2 SASEGT. The V and J ends lost 3 bases and 1 base, in that order; junction bases with no gene match: 6. CDR3 in DNA: TGTGCCAGCAGTGAGGCTAGCGGGAGTTGGTCCTACAATGAGCAGTTCTTC. Its translation: CASSEASGSWSYNEQFF.

The chain recombines TRBV6-6 with TRBJ2-3; 8 bases align to TRBD2. The J segment lost 5 bases and the V segment lost 7 bases, leaving 5 bases of the junction unmatched. The V gene's germline CDR1 is MNHNY and CDR2 SVGAGI (reference sequence). The CDR3 sequence is 13 residues long. The CDR3 spells CASIREGIDTQYF. Written as DNA, the CDR3 is TGTGCCAGCATACGGGAGGGGATAGATACGCAGTATTTT.

The V and J genes are TRBV7-9 and TRBJ2-2; 13 positions agree with TRBD2. Unmatched junction bases numbered 7, after V lost 7 bases and J lost 5 bases. Germline V gene lookup returns CDR1 SEHNR and CDR2 FQNEAQ (reference sequence). This CDR3 has 16 amino acids. CDR3 in amino acids: CASIGLAGASTGELFF. As DNA, the CDR3 is TGTGCCAGCATTGGACTAGCGGGAGCGTCGACCGGGGAGCTGTTTTTT.

This clone came up a few times. J is TRBJ2-7 and V is TRBV4-3, with 7 bases lining up with TRBD1. CDR1 LGHNA and CDR2 YSLEER come from the germline V gene. The CDR3 has 15 residues. J was trimmed by 2 bases and V by 1 base; bases with no gene match: 5. In nucleotides, the CDR3 is TGCGCCAGCAGCCAAGGATCTACAGGGGCCTACGAGCAGTACTTC. Encoded protein: CASSQGSTGAYEQYF.

The V and J genes are TRBV6-5 and TRBJ1-1; unclear D gene. This CDR3 comprises 11 residues. In germline, CDR1 is MNHEY, CDR2 SVGAGI. V was pared by 5 bases and J by 11 bases, with 12 bases between. This CDR3 reads CASSDAIMAFF. In nucleotides, the CDR3 is TGTGCCAGCAGTGACGCCATTATGGCTTTCTTT.

About this clone itself: The junction departs from the called germline gene at one end, perhaps through a read error. The rearrangement uses TRBV6-5 and TRBJ2-7; D possibly corresponds to TRBD1 (6 bases). The CDR3 length is 13 residues. The germline V gene encodes CDR1 MNHEY and CDR2 SVGAGI. The CDR3 loop reads CASSPPLQGSLHF. CDR3 coding DNA: TGTGCCAGCAGCCCACCCCTACAGGGTAGCCTGCACTTC.

This clone was found a few times. This sequence joins TRBV18 and TRBJ2-7; TRBD2 aligns across 9 bases. Germline trimming cut 3 bases from V and 2 bases from J; bases unmatched to any gene: 5. The germline V gene encodes CDR1 KGHSH and CDR2 LQKENI. The CDR3 has 15 amino acids. This CDR3 is CASSPIAGETYEQYF. The CDR3 DNA reads as TGTGCCAGCTCACCGATAGCGGGAGAAACCTACGAGCAGTACTTC.

The count of this clone is one. V usage is TRBV28 and J usage is TRBJ2-7; maybe TRBD2 (5 bases). Germline CDR1 is MDHEN and CDR2 is SYDVKM. The CDR3 runs 14 residues. Trimming took 6 bases from V and 3 from J, leaving 15 bases between them. The CDR3, as DNA: TGTGCCAGCAGCCTATACGGACTCTACTACGAGCAGTACTTC. This translates into CASSLYGLYYEQYF. Looking up the rest from reference TRBV28 and TRBJ2-7 gives the full variable domain: DVKVTQSSRYLVKRTGEKVFLECVQDMDHENMFWYRQDPGLGLRLIYFSYDVKMKEKGDIPEGYSVSREKKERFSLILESASTNQTSMYLCASSLYGLYYEQYFGPGTRLTVT.

The V call is TRBV28, the J call TRBJ2-7; a weak D match, TRBD2 (6 bases). The CDR3 consists of 14 residues. Germline CDR1 and CDR2: MDHEN and SYDVKM. Trimming took 3 bases from V and 7 from J, leaving 16 bases between them. Here the CDR3 reads CASSFTGRLAEQYF. The CDR3 DNA reads as TGTGCCAGCAGTTTTACAGGCCGTCTAGCGGAGCAGTACTTC.

This chain connects TRBV30 to TRBJ2-3; 10 nucleotides match TRBD2. This CDR3 is 16 amino acids long. The germline CDR1 and CDR2 sequences are GTSNPN and SVGIG (reference sequence). V lost 0 bases, J lost 5 bases, and 8 bases stayed unmatched. The CDR3 DNA is TGTGCCTGGAGTGTACGCCTAGCGGGAGTTAGAGATACGCAGTATTTT. Translation gives CAWSVRLAGVRDTQYF.

The gene calls are TRBV4-1 and TRBJ2-1, with TRBD2 matching over 10 bases. The CDR3 covers 16 residues. The germline V gene has CDR1 MGHRA and CDR2 YSYEKL. V lost 9 bases, J lost 0 bases, and 8 bases stayed unmatched. The CDR3 DNA is TGCGCCAGTTTCCTAGCGGGAGTGAGCTCCTACAATGAGCAGTTCTTC. Residues: CASFLAGVSSYNEQFF.

V is TRBV2 and J is TRBJ2-7; TRBD2 might be the D (5 bases). The germline gives CDR1 SNHLY, CDR2 FYNNEI. Trimming shortened V by 5 bases and J by 5 bases, and 13 bases separated the two germline ends. This CDR3 is built from 13 residues. The CDR3 is CASSPWVGNEQYF. The CDR3 coding sequence is TGTGCCAGCAGTCCTTGGGTCGGGAACGAGCAGTACTTC.

The genes are TRBV19 and TRBJ1-5, with no clear D. The V end lost 3 bases, the J end lost 3 bases, and 15 bases lay between the germline ends. The CDR3 has 16 residues. Germline values: CDR1 LNHDA, CDR2 SQIVND (reference sequence). CDR3 loop: CASSIWSAGNNQPQHF. CDR3 bases: TGTGCCAGTAGTATTTGGTCGGCGGGGAACAATCAGCCCCAGCATTTT.

CDR3 bases: TGTGCCAGCAGTTTAGGAGTACTAGCGGGTGTTGAGACCCAGTACTTC. Its protein product is CASSLGVLAGVETQYF. The chain employs TRBV27 and TRBJ2-5; 9 nucleotides line up with TRBD2. The V gene's germline CDR1 is MNHEY and CDR2 SMNVEV (reference sequence). The CDR3 spans 16 residues. Losses at the gene ends were 2 bases for V and 5 bases for J; bases not matched to a gene: 9.

This rearrangement joins TRBV4-1 to TRBJ2-7, with D maybe TRBD1 (5 bases). CDR1 and CDR2 (germline): MGHRA, YSYEKL. V dropped 4 bases and J dropped 2 bases, with 12 bases sitting between them. There are 14 residues in the CDR3. The CDR3 nucleotides read TGCGCCAGCAGCCTGGACACGACCCCCTACGAGCAGTACTTC. It is translated as CASSLDTTPYEQYF.

V and J are TRBV5-5 and TRBJ2-1, with D possibly called TRBD1 or TRBD2 (5 bases each). CDR3 length equals 16 residues. The germline gives CDR1 SGHKS, CDR2 YYEKEE (reference sequence). V was shortened by 4 bases and J by 4 bases, with 18 bases between the two germline ends. The CDR3 protein is CASSLGPGTVYNEQFF. The DNA of the CDR3 is TGTGCCAGCAGCCTGGGCCCCGGGACCGTATACAATGAGCAGTTCTTC.

Only one count was recorded for this clone. The chain combines TRBV6-5 with TRBJ1-1, with D unclear. Germline V lookup: CDR1 MNHEY, CDR2 SVGAGI. CDR3 size: 15 residues. Trimming removed 0 bases at V and 0 bases at J, with 8 bases between. CDR3 region: CASSYSRRVNTEAFF. CDR3 DNA sequence: TGTGCCAGCAGTTACTCGAGGAGAGTGAACACTGAAGCTTTCTTT.

V gene TRBV30 combines with J gene TRBJ2-5; no clear D gene. The assigned J gene may be wrong: the sequence end matches TRBJ2-7 better. The CDR3 spans 11 residues. Germline V gene lookup returns CDR1 GTSNPN and CDR2 SVGIG (reference sequence). CDR3 nucleotide sequence: TGTGCCTGGAGTGGGTGGGGCGAGCAGTACTTC. Translation gives CAWSGWGEQYF.

This clone was seen a handful of times. The V call is TRBV18, the J call TRBJ2-7; D may be TRBD2 (5 bases). Trimming left V 2 bases short and J 7 bases short, with 15 bases between. Germline CDR1 is KGHSH and CDR2 is LQKENI. This CDR3 spans 14 amino acids. CDR3 DNA sequence: TGTGCCAGCTCACCAAGCGGAGGAGCCTCAGAGCAGTACTTC. This sequence encodes CASSPSGGASEQYF.